The clone carrying this TCR beta chain was detected only a few times. As yet, its antigen is unknown. Every isolated RNA sample was fully reverse transcribed, so sequencing captured expressed TCRB transcripts. Some clones are missing from TCRdb's copy, which holds only in-frame ones; the method was immunoSEQ multiplex PCR. Of 150,000 or so clones in the sample, 7.5% to 9.5% were seen once. CDR1 is KGHSH and CDR2 is LQKENI in the germline V gene. The CDR3 is 15 amino acids. Trimming shortened V by 3 bases and J by 5 bases, and 16 bases separated the two germline ends. This entry is derived from a study of beta chain features in type 1 diabetes. The study's findings and limits: Type 1 diabetes patients had TCRB CDR3s that were shorter (moderately but significantly so) in all four CD4+ subsets. Researchers reported that naive, central memory and Treg TCRB repertoires appeared more similar in patients than in healthy donors.

Purities over 95% were achieved in all sorted populations. This clonotype originated in a woman aged 18-29 years in good health. The chain has TRBV18 and TRBJ1-1; no definite D call. Sequencing was done on a sample of central memory CD4+ T cells from blood. The CDR3 here is CASSPGGEGRTEAFF. CDR3 bases: TGTGCCAGCTCACCGGGAGGAGAAGGTAGGACTGAAGCTTTCTTT. The full variable domain, in which reference TRBV18 and TRBJ1-1 provide the parts outside the CDR3, is NAGVMQNPRHLVRRRGQEARLRCSPMKGHSHVYWYRQLPEEGLKFMVYLQKENIIDESGMPKERFSAEFPKEGPSILRIQQVVRGDSAAYFCASSPGGEGRTEAFFGQGTRLTVV.